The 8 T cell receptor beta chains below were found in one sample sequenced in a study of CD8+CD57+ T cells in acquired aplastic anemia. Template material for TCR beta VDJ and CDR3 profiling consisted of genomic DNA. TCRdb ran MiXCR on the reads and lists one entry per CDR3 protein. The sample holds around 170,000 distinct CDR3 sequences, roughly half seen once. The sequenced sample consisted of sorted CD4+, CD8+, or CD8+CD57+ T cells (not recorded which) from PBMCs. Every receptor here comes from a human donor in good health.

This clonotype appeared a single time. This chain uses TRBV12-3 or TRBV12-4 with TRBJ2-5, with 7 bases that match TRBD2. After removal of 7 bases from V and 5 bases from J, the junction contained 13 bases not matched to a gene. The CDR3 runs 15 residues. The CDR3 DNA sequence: TGTGCCAGCACCTCTTGGGATGGGAGGGAGGAGACCCAGTACTTC. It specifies CASTSWDGREETQYF.

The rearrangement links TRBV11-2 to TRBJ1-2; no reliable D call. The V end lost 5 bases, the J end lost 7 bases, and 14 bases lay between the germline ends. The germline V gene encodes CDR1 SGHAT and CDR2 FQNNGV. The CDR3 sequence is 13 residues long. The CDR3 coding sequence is TGTGCCAGCAGCAGCGCGGGGAATTTTGGCTACACCTTC. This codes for CASSSAGNFGYTF.

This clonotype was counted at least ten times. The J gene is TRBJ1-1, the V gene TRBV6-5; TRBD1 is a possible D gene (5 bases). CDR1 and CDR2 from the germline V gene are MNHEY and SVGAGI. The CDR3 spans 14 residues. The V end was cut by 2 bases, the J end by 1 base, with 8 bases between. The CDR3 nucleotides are TGTGCCAGCAGTTACAAGAGGGGGAACACTGAAGCTTTCTTT. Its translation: CASSYKRGNTEAFF.

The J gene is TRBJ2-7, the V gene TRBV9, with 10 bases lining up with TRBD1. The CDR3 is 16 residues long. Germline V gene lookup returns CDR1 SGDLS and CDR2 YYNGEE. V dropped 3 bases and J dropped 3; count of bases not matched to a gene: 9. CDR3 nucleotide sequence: TGTGCCAGCAGCGAATCCGGGACAGGGGCCAACTACGAGCAGTACTTC. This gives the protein CASSESGTGANYEQYF.

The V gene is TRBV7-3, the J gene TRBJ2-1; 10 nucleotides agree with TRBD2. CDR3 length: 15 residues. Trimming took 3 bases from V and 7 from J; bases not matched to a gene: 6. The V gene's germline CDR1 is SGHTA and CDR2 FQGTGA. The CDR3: CASSFGTSARNEQFF. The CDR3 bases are TGTGCCAGCAGCTTCGGGACTAGCGCGAGGAATGAGCAGTTCTTC.

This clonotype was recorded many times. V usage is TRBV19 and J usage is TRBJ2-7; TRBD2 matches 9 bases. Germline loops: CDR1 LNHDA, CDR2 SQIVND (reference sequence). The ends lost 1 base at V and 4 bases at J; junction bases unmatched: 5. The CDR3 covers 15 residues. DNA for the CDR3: TGTGCCAGTAGTATAGCTAGCGGGATACGGTACGAGCAGTACTTC. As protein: CASSIASGIRYEQYF.

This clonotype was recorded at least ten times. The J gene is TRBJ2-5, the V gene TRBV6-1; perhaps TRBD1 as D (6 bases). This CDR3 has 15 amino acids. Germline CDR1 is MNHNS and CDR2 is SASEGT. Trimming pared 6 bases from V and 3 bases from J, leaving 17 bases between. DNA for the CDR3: TGTGCCAGCAGCTCCCTGGGGGCTGGGGAAGAGACCCAGTACTTC. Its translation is CASSSLGAGEETQYF.

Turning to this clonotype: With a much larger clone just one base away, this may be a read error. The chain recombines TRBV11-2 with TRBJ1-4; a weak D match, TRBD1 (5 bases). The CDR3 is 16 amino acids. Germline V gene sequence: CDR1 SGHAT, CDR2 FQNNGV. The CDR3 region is CSSSLGGGVSNEKLFF. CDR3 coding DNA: TGTTCCAGCAGCTTAGGTGGAGGGGTTTCTAATGAAAAACTGTTTTTT.